The clone carrying this T cell receptor beta chain was counted at least ten times. In patients aged 18 to 65, hyperthyroidism was newly diagnosed, with duration under 2 months. The sample originates from a study of T cells in Graves' hyperthyroidism and ophthalmopathy. Researchers took RNA transcripts and amplified the TCR beta CDR3 regions from them. During a first-round RT-PCR of the TCR CDR3, the HTBI primer set was used. TCRdb passed the multiplex PCR reads through MiXCR, listing each CDR3 protein once. The sample has approximately 600,000 distinct CDR3 sequences, approximately 13% seen once. The CDR3 runs 15 residues. Germline assignment: CDR1 SGHTA and CDR2 FQGNSA. Trimming shortened V by 5 bases and J by 4 bases, and 15 bases separated the two germline ends.

The chain recombines TRBV7-2 with TRBJ2-1, with D maybe TRBD1 (6 bases). The source material was blood. The clonotype originates from a young woman with Graves' hyperthyroidism that later progressed to Graves' ophthalmopathy. The CDR3 reads CASSPRDNVYNEQFF. CDR3 nucleotide sequence: TGTGCCAGCAGCCCCCGGGACAACGTTTACAATGAGCAGTTCTTC.